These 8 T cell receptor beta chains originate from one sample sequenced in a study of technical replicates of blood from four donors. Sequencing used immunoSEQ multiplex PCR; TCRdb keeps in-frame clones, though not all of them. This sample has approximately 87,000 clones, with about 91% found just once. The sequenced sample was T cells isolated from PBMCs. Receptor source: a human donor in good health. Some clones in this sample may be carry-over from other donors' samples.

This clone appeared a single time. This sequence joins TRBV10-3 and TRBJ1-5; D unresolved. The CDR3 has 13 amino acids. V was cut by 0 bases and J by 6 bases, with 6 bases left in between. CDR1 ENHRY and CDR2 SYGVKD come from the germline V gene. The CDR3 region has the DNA TGTGCCATCAGTGAGTCAGCACCTCAGCCCCAGCATTTT. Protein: CAISESAPQPQHF.

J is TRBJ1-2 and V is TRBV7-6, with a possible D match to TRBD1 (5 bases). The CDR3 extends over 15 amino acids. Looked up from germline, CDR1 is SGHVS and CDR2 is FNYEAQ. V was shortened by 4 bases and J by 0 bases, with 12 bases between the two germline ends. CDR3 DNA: TGTGCCAGCAGCTCAACTACAGGCGCTAACTATGGCTACACCTTC. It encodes CASSSTTGANYGYTF.

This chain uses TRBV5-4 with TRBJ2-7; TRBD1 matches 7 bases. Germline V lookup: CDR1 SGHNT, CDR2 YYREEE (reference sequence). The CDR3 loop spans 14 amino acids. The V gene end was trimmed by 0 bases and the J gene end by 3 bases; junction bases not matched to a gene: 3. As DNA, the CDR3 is TGTGCCAGCAGCTTGGGGGACAGTTACTACGAGCAGTACTTC. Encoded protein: CASSLGDSYYEQYF. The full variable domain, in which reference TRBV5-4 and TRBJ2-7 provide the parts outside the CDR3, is ETGVTQSPTHLIKTRGQQVTLRCSSQSGHNTVSWYQQALGQGPQFIFQYYREEENGRGNFPPRFSGLQFPNYSSELNVNALELDDSALYLCASSLGDSYYEQYFGPGTRLTVT.

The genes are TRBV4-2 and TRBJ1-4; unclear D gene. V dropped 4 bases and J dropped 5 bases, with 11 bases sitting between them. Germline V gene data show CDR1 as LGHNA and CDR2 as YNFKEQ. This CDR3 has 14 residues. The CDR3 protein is CASSRRRVNEKLFF. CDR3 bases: TGTGCCAGCAGCCGAAGACGGGTAAATGAAAAACTGTTTTTT.

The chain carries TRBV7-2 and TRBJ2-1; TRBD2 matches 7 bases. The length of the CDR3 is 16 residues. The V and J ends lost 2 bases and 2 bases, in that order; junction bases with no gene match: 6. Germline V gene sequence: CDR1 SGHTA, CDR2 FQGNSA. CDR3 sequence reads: CASSLSSSGPYNEQFF. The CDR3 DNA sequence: TGTGCCAGCAGCTTATCGTCTAGCGGTCCCTACAATGAGCAGTTCTTC.

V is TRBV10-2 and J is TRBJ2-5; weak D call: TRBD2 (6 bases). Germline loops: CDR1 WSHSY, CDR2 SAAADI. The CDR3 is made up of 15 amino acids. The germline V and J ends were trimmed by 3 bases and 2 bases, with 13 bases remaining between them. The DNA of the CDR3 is TGCGCCAGCAGTGACGTCTTGGCGGGGCAAGAGACCCAGTACTTC. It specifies CASSDVLAGQETQYF.

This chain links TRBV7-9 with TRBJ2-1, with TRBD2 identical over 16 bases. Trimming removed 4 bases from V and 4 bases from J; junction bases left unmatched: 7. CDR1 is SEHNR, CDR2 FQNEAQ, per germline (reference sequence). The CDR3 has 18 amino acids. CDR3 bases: TGTGCCAGCAGCTCCCCGGGACTAGCGGGAGGGCCTTACAATGAGCAGTTCTTC. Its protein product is CASSSPGLAGGPYNEQFF.

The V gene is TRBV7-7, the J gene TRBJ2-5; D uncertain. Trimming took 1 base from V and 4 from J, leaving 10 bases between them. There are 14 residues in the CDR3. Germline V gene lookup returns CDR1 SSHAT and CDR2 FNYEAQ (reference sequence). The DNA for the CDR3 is TGTGCCAGCAGCTTAGGTCTAGTGGGAGAGACCCAGTACTTC. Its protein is CASSLGLVGETQYF.